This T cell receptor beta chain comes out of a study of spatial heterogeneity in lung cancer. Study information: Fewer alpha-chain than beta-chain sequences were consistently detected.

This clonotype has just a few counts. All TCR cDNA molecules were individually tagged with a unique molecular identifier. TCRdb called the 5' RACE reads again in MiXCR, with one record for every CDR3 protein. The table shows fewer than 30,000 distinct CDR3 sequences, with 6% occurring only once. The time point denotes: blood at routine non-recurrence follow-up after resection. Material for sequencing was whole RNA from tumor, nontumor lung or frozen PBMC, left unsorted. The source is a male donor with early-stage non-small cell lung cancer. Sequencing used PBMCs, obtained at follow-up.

CDR3 sequence reads: CASSYSSLGFGYTF. Here the CDR3 DNA reads TGTGCCAGCAGTTACTCGAGTCTCGGGTTCGGCTACACCTTC. V and J are TRBV6-5 and TRBJ1-2; D is uncertain. Germline V CDR1 and CDR2: MNHEY, SVGAGI. V was trimmed by 0 bases and J by 8 bases, leaving 13 bases between them. The CDR3 contains 14 residues.